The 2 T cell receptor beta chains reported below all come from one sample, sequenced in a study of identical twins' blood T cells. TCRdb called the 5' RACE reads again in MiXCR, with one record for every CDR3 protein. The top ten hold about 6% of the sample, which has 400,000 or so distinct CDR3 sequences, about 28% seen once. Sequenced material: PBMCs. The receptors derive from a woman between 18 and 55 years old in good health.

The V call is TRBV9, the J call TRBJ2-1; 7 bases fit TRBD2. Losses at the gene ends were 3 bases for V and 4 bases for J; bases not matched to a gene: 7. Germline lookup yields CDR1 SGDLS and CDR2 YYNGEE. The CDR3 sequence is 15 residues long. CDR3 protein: CASSATSVLYNEQFF. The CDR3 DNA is TGTGCCAGCAGCGCAACTAGCGTCCTTTACAATGAGCAGTTCTTC.

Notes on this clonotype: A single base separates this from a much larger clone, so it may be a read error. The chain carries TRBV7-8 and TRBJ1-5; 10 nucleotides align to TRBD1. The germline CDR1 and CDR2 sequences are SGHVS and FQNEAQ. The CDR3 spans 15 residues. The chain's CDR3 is CTSSLDRGPSLPQHF. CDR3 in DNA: TGTACCAGCAGCTTAGACAGGGGGCCCTCTCTGCCCCAGCATTTT.